One sample yielded the 18 T cell receptor beta chains listed below, sequenced in a study of graft-versus-host responses after intestinal transplantation. The antigens of these receptors remain unknown. Data came from immunoSEQ multiplex PCR; TCRdb stores just in-frame clones and leaves some out. The table has fewer than 120,000 clones, about 94% seen once. The source was unstimulated CD8+ T cells sorted from spleen or lymph node cells, collected before intestinal transplant. The receptors derive from a human donor who received an intestinal transplant.

The V call is TRBV2, the J call TRBJ1-5; D is unresolved. The germline V gene encodes CDR1 SNHLY and CDR2 FYNNEI. Trimming stripped 4 bases from V and 0 bases from J, with 13 bases between. CDR3 size: 16 residues. The CDR3 DNA is TGTGCCAGCAGTGTAAATATCTTAAATAGCAATCAGCCCCAGCATTTT. Amino acids: CASSVNILNSNQPQHF.

J is TRBJ2-7 and V is TRBV6-6; D is perhaps TRBD2 (6 bases). The ends were cut back, 5 bases at V and 2 bases at J, with 16 bases in the middle. From germline, CDR1 is MNHNY and CDR2 SVGAGI (reference sequence). CDR3 length: 15 residues. CDR3 DNA sequence: TGTGCCAGCAGTCCGGGACTCTTACGCACCTACGAGCAGTACTTC. This encodes CASSPGLLRTYEQYF.

The J gene is TRBJ2-7, the V gene TRBV7-3, with TRBD2 matching over 13 bases. The CDR3 extends over 15 amino acids. The trim removed 3 bases at V and 7 bases at J, leaving 6 bases unmatched. Germline assignment: CDR1 SGHTA and CDR2 FQGTGA. The CDR3 is CASSFGLAGAEEQYF. The CDR3 DNA follows: TGTGCCAGCAGCTTCGGACTAGCGGGAGCGGAAGAGCAGTACTTC.

This clone occurred once. This sequence joins TRBV27 and TRBJ1-2, with D perhaps TRBD1 (5 bases). CDR3 length equals 15 residues. Trimming took 0 bases from V and 4 from J, leaving 12 bases between them. CDR1 MNHEY and CDR2 SMNVEV come from the germline V gene (reference sequence). The CDR3 here is CASSLSIQGPYGYTF. The CDR3 DNA follows: TGTGCCAGCAGTTTATCCATCCAGGGACCCTATGGCTACACCTTC.

Details on this clone: The same CDR3 arises from other DNA sequences in this sample as well. The chain combines TRBV9 with TRBJ2-1; D gene uncertain. This CDR3 region has 11 residues. Between the trimmed V and J ends, which lost 0 bases and 8 bases, there was a span of 3 bases. Germline V gene lookup returns CDR1 SGDLS and CDR2 YYNGEE. The CDR3 region has the DNA TGTGCCAGCAGCGTAGGGTATGAGCAGTTCTTC. Residues: CASSVGYEQFF.

The chain links TRBV9 to TRBJ2-1, with TRBD2 as a possible D gene (7 bases). Germline CDR1 reads SGDLS; CDR2 reads YYNGEE. The CDR3 is 16 residues long. V lost 6 bases and J 2 bases, leaving 18 bases between the germline ends. The DNA for the CDR3 is TGTGCCAGCACGGGGGAGGGGGAGAAGACCTACAATGAGCAGTTCTTC. It is translated as CASTGEGEKTYNEQFF. Together with reference TRBV9 and TRBJ2-1, the CDR3 gives the full variable domain: DSGVTQTPKHLITATGQRVTLRCSPRSGDLSVYWYQQSLDQGLQFLIQYYNGEERAKGNILERFSAQQFPDLHSELNLSSLELGDSALYFCASTGEGEKTYNEQFFGPGTRLTVL.

The rearrangement links TRBV19 to TRBJ2-7, with TRBD2 matching over 14 bases. Trimming removed 10 bases from V and 2 bases from J; junction bases left unmatched: 13. The CDR3 has 17 residues. CDR1 and CDR2 from the germline V gene are LNHDA and SQIVND (reference sequence). The CDR3, as DNA: TGTGCCACCTTGGGACTAGCGGGAGATCTTGGGACCTACGAGCAGTACTTC. This encodes CATLGLAGDLGTYEQYF.

The V call is TRBV5-6, the J call TRBJ2-1; 10 bases match TRBD1. Germline CDR1 SGHDT, CDR2 YYEEEE. This CDR3 contains 18 residues. V lost 3 bases to trimming and J lost 5 bases; unmatched junction nucleotides: 14. CDR3 in DNA: TGTGCCAGCAGCTCCTGGACAGGGGGTGCTAGCGGAGACAATGAGCAGTTCTTC. This encodes CASSSWTGGASGDNEQFF.

V usage is TRBV2 and J usage is TRBJ2-3, with 13 bases aligning to TRBD2. After removal of 4 bases from V and 4 bases from J, the junction contained 14 bases not matched to a gene. The CDR3 spans 19 residues. Per the germline V gene, CDR1 is SNHLY and CDR2 is FYNNEI. The CDR3 here is CASSGPRTSGRRAADTQYF. The DNA of the CDR3 is TGTGCCAGCAGTGGACCAAGGACTAGCGGGAGAAGGGCGGCAGATACGCAGTATTTT.

The J gene is TRBJ1-3, the V gene TRBV27; D is unresolved. Trimming removed 6 bases from V and 4 bases from J, with 16 bases in between. The CDR3 has 15 residues. Germline assignment: CDR1 MNHEY and CDR2 SMNVEV (reference sequence). The CDR3 here is CASSRAGILGNTIYF. The CDR3 DNA sequence: TGTGCCAGCAGCCGGGCCGGGATCCTAGGAAACACCATATATTTT.

The chain uses TRBV14 and TRBJ2-7; D is unclear. This CDR3 region has 14 residues. The germline CDR1 and CDR2 sequences are SGHDN and FVKESK. Trimming took 4 bases from V and 4 from J, leaving 14 bases between them. Written as DNA, the CDR3 is TGTGCCAGCAGCCCTACGACCGGGTGGTACGAGCAGTACTTC. Its protein is CASSPTTGWYEQYF.

The V gene is TRBV19, the J gene TRBJ1-1; tentative D call: TRBD1 (5 bases). Per the germline V gene, CDR1 is LNHDA and CDR2 is SQIVND (reference sequence). The CDR3 totals 13 residues. Between the trimmed V and J ends, which lost 7 bases and 4 bases, there was a span of 13 bases. The CDR3 here is CASKARGSTEAFF. The DNA of the CDR3 is TGTGCCAGTAAGGCTAGGGGCAGCACTGAAGCTTTCTTT.

J is TRBJ2-1 and V is TRBV9, with TRBD2 as a possible D gene (6 bases). V lost 2 bases to trimming and J lost 0 bases, with 24 bases between them. Looked up from germline, CDR1 is SGDLS and CDR2 is YYNGEE. The CDR3 is 20 residues long. The CDR3 loop is CASSVRLRADSGGSYNEQFF. Written as DNA, the CDR3 is TGTGCCAGCAGCGTCAGGTTGCGGGCGGACTCCGGGGGCTCCTACAATGAGCAGTTCTTC.

The chain recombines TRBV11-2 with TRBJ2-5; the match to TRBD2 covers 7 bases. V trimming: 5 bases; J trimming: 2 bases; junction bases outside the gene matches: 8. The CDR3 covers 15 residues. CDR1 is SGHAT and CDR2 is FQNNGV in the germline V gene. In DNA form, the CDR3 reads TGTGCCAGCAGCCCAGGGACTACAACTCAAGAGACCCAGTACTTC. Protein sequence: CASSPGTTTQETQYF.

V usage is TRBV7-3 and J usage is TRBJ2-3; D is unclear. The V and J ends lost 6 bases and 6 bases respectively, with 7 bases between them. The CDR3 covers 11 residues. Germline V gene lookup returns CDR1 SGHTA and CDR2 FQGTGA. The CDR3 region is CASRGGDTQYF. The CDR3 DNA reads TGTGCCAGCAGGGGTGGGGATACGCAGTATTTT.

This chain connects TRBV27 to TRBJ2-7, with a possible D match to TRBD2 (6 bases). Between the trimmed V and J ends, which lost 4 bases and 4 bases, there was a span of 20 bases. Germline V gene sequence: CDR1 MNHEY, CDR2 SMNVEV (reference sequence). The CDR3 is made up of 16 amino acids. The DNA of the CDR3 is TGTGCCAGCAGTTCGGGACTCGCCTTAACATTTTACGAGCAGTACTTC. Translated, it gives CASSSGLALTFYEQYF.

The chain uses TRBV27 and TRBJ2-2; D gene ambiguous. The CDR3 runs 13 residues. The V gene's germline CDR1 is MNHEY and CDR2 SMNVEV (reference sequence). V was trimmed by 11 bases and J by 4 bases, leaving 14 bases between them. DNA for the CDR3: TGTGCCGTCGGGTGGGTTAGCACCGGGGAGCTGTTTTTT. It is translated as CAVGWVSTGELFF.

The chain uses TRBV11-2 and TRBJ1-3, with D possibly being TRBD1 (6 bases). The CDR3 loop spans 15 amino acids. V was cut by 5 bases and J by 2 bases, with 13 bases left in between. The germline V gene has CDR1 SGHAT and CDR2 FQNNGV. CDR3 nucleotides: TGTGCCAGCAGCCCTCTAGGGGGGGCTGGAAACACCATATATTTT. It is translated as CASSPLGGAGNTIYF.